Following are 18 T cell receptor beta chains from one sample sequenced in a study of control samples from healthy donors and cancer patients (dated by TCRdb to about 2020). Receptors were amplified or captured by the immunoSEQ multiplex PCR assay. In its TCRdb copy, this immuneACCESS table keeps in-frame sequences only and misses some clones. Where compared with another copy, unresolved V genes explain less than half of these, and the others have no known cause. The table for this sample lists roughly 450,000 clones; over 75% of them were counted only once. 6% to 7% of the sample is taken by the ten largest. Sequenced sample: PBMCs. The receptor set was obtained from a man aged 35 to 55 with head and neck cancer.

V gene TRBV30 combines with J gene TRBJ1-2, with D maybe TRBD1 (5 bases). V gave up 0 bases and J gave up 4 bases, with 12 bases separating them. The CDR3 covers 14 residues. CDR1 and CDR2 (germline): GTSNPN, SVGIG (reference sequence). The CDR3 region is CAWSVDTYSYGYTF. The DNA of the CDR3 is TGTGCCTGGAGTGTGGACACCTACTCCTATGGCTACACCTTC.

The chain employs TRBV27 and TRBJ2-6; D possibly corresponds to TRBD2 (5 bases). From germline, CDR1 is MNHEY and CDR2 SMNVEV (reference sequence). Trimming stripped 5 bases from V and 2 bases from J, with 16 bases between. The CDR3 is made up of 17 amino acids. Here the CDR3 DNA reads TGTGCCAGCAGTCCTAGACGGGATCCCCCTGGGGCCAACGTCCTGACTTTC. Protein sequence: CASSPRRDPPGANVLTF.

V usage is TRBV27 and J usage is TRBJ1-4; 9 bases align to TRBD1. CDR3 length: 15 residues. Germline V gene lookup returns CDR1 MNHEY and CDR2 SMNVEV (reference sequence). V shed 5 bases, J shed 8 bases, and the junction held 9 bases outside the gene matches. Here the CDR3 reads CASSTLGQGEEKLFF. DNA for the CDR3: TGTGCCAGCAGTACCTTGGGACAGGGAGAAGAAAAACTGTTTTTT.

The rearrangement uses TRBV28 and TRBJ1-5; D not certain. Germline V gene lookup returns CDR1 MDHEN and CDR2 SYDVKM. V was cut by 8 bases and J by 5 bases, with 10 bases left in between. This CDR3 spans 12 amino acids. For the CDR3, the DNA is TGTGCCAGCGGTCAGGTGGATCAGCCCCAGCATTTT. Translation gives CASGQVDQPQHF. The whole variable domain, filled in from reference TRBV28 and TRBJ1-5, reads DVKVTQSSRYLVKRTGEKVFLECVQDMDHENMFWYRQDPGLGLRLIYFSYDVKMKEKGDIPEGYSVSREKKERFSLILESASTNQTSMYLCASGQVDQPQHFGDGTRLSIL.

V gene TRBV4-2 combines with J gene TRBJ1-1; D not resolved. With 0 bases removed from V and 0 bases from J, the gap between germline ends came to 8 bases. CDR1 and CDR2 from the germline V gene are LGHNA and YNFKEQ. This CDR3 has 15 amino acids. Here the CDR3 DNA reads TGTGCCAGCAGCCAAGATGTAGCTATGAACACTGAAGCTTTCTTT. Residues: CASSQDVAMNTEAFF.

This clone was seen a single time. V usage is TRBV27 and J usage is TRBJ2-7, with a possible D match to TRBD2 (6 bases). This CDR3 has 13 amino acids. Trimming removed 5 bases at V and 3 bases at J, with 11 bases between. Germline V gene lookup returns CDR1 MNHEY and CDR2 SMNVEV (reference sequence). Written as DNA, the CDR3 is TGTGCCAGCAGTAAAATTAGCGGCTACGAGCAGTACTTC. It yields the protein CASSKISGYEQYF.

The chain carries TRBV7-2 and TRBJ2-5; D ambiguous. Germline V CDR1 and CDR2: SGHTA, FQGNSA. V was shortened by 1 base and J by 5 bases, with 11 bases between the two germline ends. The CDR3 has 14 residues. DNA for the CDR3: TGTGCCAGCAGCTTAGTAGGAACCCAGGAGACCCAGTACTTC. It translates to CASSLVGTQETQYF.

The gene calls are TRBV7-9 and TRBJ1-3; D is unclear. There are 13 residues in the CDR3. V lost 7 bases to trimming and J lost 0 bases, with 7 bases between them. Germline CDR1 is SEHNR and CDR2 is FQNEAQ (reference sequence). CDR3 amino acids: CASILFSGNTIYF. CDR3 sequence (DNA): TGTGCCAGCATCCTCTTCTCTGGAAACACCATATATTTT.

About this clone: Other DNA sequences of this sample code for an identical CDR3. CDR3 loop: CASSLSGQPQHF. Here the CDR3 DNA reads TGTGCCAGCAGCTTGTCGGGTCAGCCCCAGCATTTT. The genes are TRBV5-6 and TRBJ1-5; D gene ambiguous. CDR1 and CDR2 (germline): SGHDT, YYEEEE. The V gene lost 1 base and the J gene lost 6 bases, with 5 bases spanning the gap. This CDR3 has 12 amino acids.

V is TRBV3-1 (or the pseudogene TRBV3-2) and J is TRBJ2-3; 8 bases map to TRBD2. Germline-derived CDR1 and CDR2 are LGHDT and YNNKEL (reference sequence). This CDR3 spans 13 amino acids. V lost 8 bases and J lost 3; bases outside the gene matches: 4. CDR3 loop: CASAPGGTDTQYF. The DNA for the CDR3 is TGTGCCAGCGCCCCGGGAGGGACAGATACGCAGTATTTT.

CDR3 residues: CASSQERLAGVGETQYF. The CDR3 bases are TGCGCCAGCAGCCAAGAAAGACTAGCGGGAGTGGGAGAGACCCAGTACTTC. The chain is built from TRBV4-1 and TRBJ2-5; TRBD2 matches 12 bases. V shed 0 bases, J shed 4 bases, and the junction held 6 bases outside the gene matches. The CDR3 contains 17 residues. From germline, CDR1 is MGHRA and CDR2 YSYEKL.

V gene TRBV5-1 combines with J gene TRBJ2-7, with D maybe TRBD2 (5 bases). The CDR3 totals 17 residues. Looked up from germline, CDR1 is SGHRS and CDR2 is YFSETQ. Trimming removed 0 bases at V and 3 bases at J, with 19 bases between. For the CDR3, the DNA is TGCGCCAGCAGCTTGGTTTCGGGGATGGGCTCCGACTACGAGCAGTACTTC. It encodes CASSLVSGMGSDYEQYF.

The V and J genes are TRBV11-1 and TRBJ1-1, with a weak D call TRBD1 (5 bases). Germline loops: CDR1 SGHAT, CDR2 FQDESV (reference sequence). Trimming removed 0 bases at V and 5 bases at J, with 13 bases between. The CDR3 runs to 15 residues. The CDR3 DNA reads as TGTGCCAGCAGCTTAGCGGGGGAGAGGGGAACTGAAGCTTTCTTT. Translating gives CASSLAGERGTEAFF.

This chain joins TRBV5-1 and TRBJ2-5, with a weak D call TRBD2 (5 bases). This CDR3 is 13 amino acids long. The V and J ends lost 3 bases and 4 bases respectively, with 10 bases between them. The germline CDR1 and CDR2 sequences are SGHRS and YFSETQ. The CDR3 reads CASSSRTPETQYF. The CDR3 coding sequence is TGCGCCAGCAGCTCCCGGACTCCAGAGACCCAGTACTTC.

This chain connects TRBV9 to TRBJ2-3; 9 bases map to TRBD2. J was trimmed by 1 base and V by 4 bases; bases with no gene match: 4. CDR1 and CDR2 from the germline V gene are SGDLS and YYNGEE. The CDR3 extends over 15 amino acids. CDR3 in DNA: TGTGCCAGCAGCTCGTTAGCGGGAGGCACAGATACGCAGTATTTT. This sequence encodes CASSSLAGGTDTQYF.

The chain uses TRBV5-1 and TRBJ1-1; D may be TRBD1 (5 bases). CDR1 is SGHRS, CDR2 YFSETQ, per germline. V gave up 0 bases and J gave up 8 bases, with 11 bases separating them. The CDR3 runs 13 residues. The CDR3 loop is CASSLAVDREAFF. CDR3 nucleotide sequence: TGCGCCAGCAGCTTGGCCGTAGACAGAGAAGCTTTCTTT.

This clone was found once. This chain links TRBV7-2 with TRBJ2-6, with D unclear. Trimming removed 0 bases from V and 0 bases from J, with 6 bases in between. The CDR3 extends over 16 amino acids. Germline values: CDR1 SGHTA, CDR2 FQGNSA. In DNA, the CDR3 is TGTGCCAGCAGCTTAGCTAGGGTCTCTGGGGCCAACGTCCTGACTTTC. Encoded protein: CASSLARVSGANVLTF.

The rearrangement joins TRBV19 to TRBJ1-6; D possibly corresponds to TRBD1 (5 bases). Trimming stripped 2 bases from V and 7 bases from J, with 15 bases between. The CDR3 runs 16 residues. Germline CDR1 reads LNHDA; CDR2 reads SQIVND (reference sequence). CDR3: CASSINGQGRNSPLHF. CDR3 bases: TGTGCCAGTAGTATAAACGGGCAGGGTCGGAATTCACCCCTCCACTTT.